This T cell receptor beta chain was found in a study of T-cell reconstitution after alpha-beta-depleted transplantation in children. Concerning this clonotype itself: Its target is not known. The DNA is omitted, as the CDR3 cannot be located on it reliably, and the CDR3 follows TCRdb's listing.

The TCRbeta library incorporated unique molecular identifiers. Each CDR3 protein is one row after TCRdb ran MiXCR on the PCR reads. This sample has around 580,000 distinct CDR3 sequences, with under 25% found just once. With termini counted, the CDR3 has 14 amino acids. Study findings and constraints: Reportedly, alpha-beta T cells present about two months post-transplant originated from several hundred expanded clones of graft origin.

This TCR derives from a boy under two years old who had a stem cell transplant for acute myeloid leukemia, so the T cells may come from the graft donor. The rearrangement links TRBV23-1 to TRBJ2-2; the tabulated D call, TRBD1, remains unverified against the DNA. TRBV23-1 is flagged as an ORF with uncertain function. Source: PBMCs, mostly from graft donor cells, taken 360 days after TCRalphabeta/CD19-depleted stem cell transplant. The CDR3 region is CATYGTVTPGSCFF.